One and the same sample provided the 8 T cell receptor beta chains below, sequenced in a study of cytomegalovirus exposure and HLA in healthy donors. PCR amplification relied on 60 Vbeta primers (plus 13 Jbeta primers). The protocol was immunoSEQ multiplex PCR, while the TCRdb copy is restricted to in-frame clones and leaves out a portion. Of around 120,000 clones listed, 70% to 80% are singletons. The sequenced sample was PBMCs. These receptors all come from a middle-aged woman in good health and CMV-seropositive.

About this clone: Other nucleotide sequences from this sample produce the same CDR3. This rearrangement joins TRBV11-3 to TRBJ2-2; no reliable D call. Germline V gene sequence: CDR1 SGHNT, CDR2 YENEEA. This CDR3 is 12 amino acids long. Trimming took off 4 bases at V and 3 bases at J, with 3 bases between the two ends. The CDR3 DNA reads as TGTGCCAGCAGCTCGTACACCGGGGAGCTGTTTTTT. This translates into CASSSYTGELFF.

This chain links TRBV29-1 with TRBJ1-2; 7 nucleotides match TRBD1. The germline gives CDR1 SQVTM, CDR2 ANQGSEA. The CDR3 extends over 12 amino acids. V shed 6 bases and J 11 bases; nucleotides not matched to a gene: 12. The CDR3 DNA follows: TGCAGCGTGGGTCAGACAGGGTTCAGTTACACCTTC. It codes for CSVGQTGFSYTF.

This clone was found a few times. This sequence joins TRBV6-5 and TRBJ2-7; 8 bases are a match to TRBD2. The CDR3 is made up of 14 amino acids. V lost 2 bases, J lost 5 bases, and 5 bases stayed unmatched. The germline V gene encodes CDR1 MNHEY and CDR2 SVGAGI. CDR3 in DNA: TGTGCCAGCAGTTACGCGGGGGGCGGGCACGAGCAGTACTTC. Its protein is CASSYAGGGHEQYF.

The CDR3 here is CASSFGQGDQPQHF. CDR3 in DNA: TGTGCCAGCAGTTTTGGACAGGGGGATCAGCCCCAGCATTTT. The genes are TRBV27 and TRBJ1-5; 10 bases are a match to TRBD1. With V trimmed by 3 bases and J by 5 bases, 1 base remained unmatched. The CDR3 totals 14 residues. The V gene's germline CDR1 is MNHEY and CDR2 SMNVEV (reference sequence).

V gene TRBV2 combines with J gene TRBJ2-2; D ambiguous. This CDR3 has 19 residues. V was clipped by 4 bases and J by 5 bases, with 26 bases between them. Germline V gene lookup returns CDR1 SNHLY and CDR2 FYNNEI. As DNA, the CDR3 is TGTGCCAGCAGTGCCCCAAGGAAACTGGCGGCCTTTTTTACCGGGGAGCTGTTTTTT. Its protein product is CASSAPRKLAAFFTGELFF.

This chain uses TRBV11-3 with TRBJ2-7, with 10 bases that match TRBD1. This CDR3 comprises 13 residues. The J segment lost 3 bases and the V segment lost 5 bases, leaving 1 base of the junction unmatched. Germline CDR1 reads SGHNT; CDR2 reads YENEEA. The CDR3 reads CASSGDRGYEQYF. Here the CDR3 DNA reads TGTGCCAGCAGCGGGGACAGGGGCTACGAGCAGTACTTC.

The chain joins TRBV7-3 to TRBJ1-5, with D perhaps TRBD1 (5 bases). CDR3 length: 14 amino acids. V shed 6 bases and J shed 5 bases, with 14 bases lying between them. Germline V gene lookup returns CDR1 SGHTA and CDR2 FQGTGA. The DNA of the CDR3 is TGTGCCAGCAGTCTAAAACCAGGGTATCAGCCCCAGCATTTT. This gives the protein CASSLKPGYQPQHF.

The rearrangement joins TRBV15 to TRBJ1-6; D perhaps matches TRBD1 (5 bases). Germline lookup yields CDR1 LNHNV and CDR2 YYDKDF (reference sequence). This CDR3 contains 15 residues. V was trimmed by 6 bases and J by 8 bases, leaving 17 bases between them. In DNA, the CDR3 is TGTGCCACCAGTAACCAGGGTGGCCGGGATTCACCCCTCCACTTT. It codes for CATSNQGGRDSPLHF.